This T cell receptor beta chain was retrieved from a study of glioma-infiltrating T cells after dendritic cell vaccination listed by TCRdb under 2016. Some background on the complete study: Of the roughly 15 glioblastoma patients in the cohort, all drawn from Phase I and II dendritic cell vaccination trials, 9 were newly diagnosed and 6 had recurrent disease. The vaccine consisted of monocyte-derived dendritic cells cultured less than nine days with IL-4 and GM-CSF, then pulsed overnight with autologous tumor lysate. Tumor-infiltrating lymphocyte content was quantified and tumor and blood repertoires were compared in dendritic cell-vaccinated glioblastoma patients by deep sequencing of TCR beta CDR3 regions. Autologous tumor lysate-pulsed dendritic cell vaccination was administered to the patients between about 2003 and 2012. Survival after dendritic cell vaccination was correlated with TCR sequencing metrics such as TIL content and the overlap between tumor and blood repertoires. Each patient got three intradermal injections of the dendritic cell vaccine, spaced at biweekly intervals, in the arm below the axilla. Overall study results and their limits: No direct relationship between TCR clonality and survival was found, suggesting that a diverse polyclonal response may matter. Higher estimated pretreatment TIL content predicted longer time to progression and overall survival after dendritic cell vaccination. The response model built on TCR overlap across three groups was characterized as speculative, with prospective validation still needed. The cohort was small and heterogeneous, with few patients having full blood and tumor sets and even fewer initial-recurrent tumor pairs.

Concerning this clone: Which antigen it targets is not known. Base qualities are not at hand, and no much larger clone is one base apart.

TCRB CDR3 regions were amplified from roughly 1.8 ug genomic DNA, or all available DNA if less, using the immunoSEQ assay. The multiplex PCR employed 60 forward primers targeting TCR V beta segments and 13 reverse primers targeting J beta segments. Synthetic control templates were spiked into each sample at limiting dilution to estimate reads per starting template. The Illumina HiSeq System generated 87 bp sequencing reads. For the original study's pipeline: PCR and sequencing errors were removed by a nearest neighbor algorithm that merged closely related sequences. TCR overlap was defined as the percentage of unique tumor TCR beta sequences that were also found in the peripheral blood of the same patient. The clones in this table, taken by TCRdb from immuneACCESS, are in-frame only. Not every clone is retained; where verified, under half of the shortfall comes from an unresolved V gene, and the cause of the rest is unknown. V and J calls and clone size are given by that table; D and trimming were obtained from the DNA. This sample has about 90,000 clones in its table, and about 84% of those were observed once. The ten largest make up about 3.2% of the sample.

V is pared back by 8 bases and J by 2 bases, with 10 bases lying between the germline termini. The germline V gene (reference sequence) gives CDR1 as LNHDA and CDR2 as SQIVND. There are 12 amino acids in the CDR3, from cysteine to phenylalanine inclusive. Solely the CDR3 DNA is kept, with 36 bases framed from the first base. To be selected, patients needed enough residual fresh-frozen tumor tissue and more than two years of available survival data. Molecular status otherwise varied across the glioblastoma patients, but none of them carried an isocitrate dehydrogenase mutation. PBMC collection took place before vaccination, two weeks after the third vaccination, and at tumor progression if progression occurred. The Qiagen DNeasy Blood extraction Kit was used for extraction of genomic DNA.

The sequence links TRBV19 to TRBJ2-7; TRBD1 is possibly the D segment (5 matching bases). The source is a human donor with glioblastoma. The material sequenced was blood, taken before dendritic cell vaccination. The CDR3: CASAGYPYEQYF. The nucleotide sequence reads TGTGCCAGTGCAGGGTACCCCTACGAGCAGTACTTC.